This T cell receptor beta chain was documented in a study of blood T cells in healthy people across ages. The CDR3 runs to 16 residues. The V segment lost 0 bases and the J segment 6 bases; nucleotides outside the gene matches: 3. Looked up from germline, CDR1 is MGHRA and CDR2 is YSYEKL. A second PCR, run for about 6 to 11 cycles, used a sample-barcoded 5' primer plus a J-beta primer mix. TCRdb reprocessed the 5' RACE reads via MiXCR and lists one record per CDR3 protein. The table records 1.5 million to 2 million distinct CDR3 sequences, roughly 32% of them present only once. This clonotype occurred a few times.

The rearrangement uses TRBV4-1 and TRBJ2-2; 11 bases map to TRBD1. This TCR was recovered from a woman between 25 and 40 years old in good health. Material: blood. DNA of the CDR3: TGCGCCAGCAGCCAAGATCGGACAGGGGGCGCCGGGGAGCTGTTTTTT. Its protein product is CASSQDRTGGAGELFF.